The 22 T cell receptor beta chains below all came from one sample that was sequenced in a study of blood T cells in healthy people across ages. With a J-beta primer mix and a sample-barcoded 5' primer, a second PCR ran roughly 6 to 12 cycles. TCRdb redid the calling of the 5' RACE reads with MiXCR, one entry per CDR3 protein. The profile shows about 1,000,000 distinct CDR3 sequences, 35% to 55% of them singletons. Sequenced material: blood. The receptor set was obtained from a woman aged 55-70 years in good health.

Concerning this clonotype itself: A single base separates this from a much larger clone, so it may be a read error. The CDR3 nucleotides are TGTGCCAGCAGCGTGACAGACAGGGCGGATGAGCAGTACTTC. This translates into CASSVTDRADEQYF. The chain has TRBV13 and TRBJ2-7, with 7 bases matching TRBD1. Germline V gives CDR1 PRHDT, CDR2 FYEKMQ (reference sequence). There are 14 residues in the CDR3. With V trimmed by 5 bases and J by 7 bases, 11 bases remained unmatched.

This clonotype has a count of ten or more. The gene calls are TRBV6-8 and TRBJ1-5, with a tentative D call TRBD1 (6 bases). Trimming took off 0 bases at V and 2 bases at J, with 17 bases between the two ends. Germline-derived CDR1 and CDR2 are MNHGY and SAAAGT. The CDR3 is 18 residues long. CDR3 loop: CASSYSKGGSYGNQPQHF. The CDR3 nucleotides read TGTGCCAGCAGTTACTCGAAGGGGGGTAGTTACGGCAATCAGCCCCAGCATTTT.

The CDR3 DNA reads as TGCGCCAGCAGCGGACCCCACAATCGCGAGCAGTACTTC. This encodes CASSGPHNREQYF. The chain uses TRBV5-1 and TRBJ2-7; D unclear. CDR3 length equals 13 residues. The germline gives CDR1 SGHRS, CDR2 YFSETQ. V gave up 4 bases and J gave up 6 bases, with 14 bases separating them.

The chain recombines TRBV7-9 with TRBJ2-1; D uncertain. The germline V gene encodes CDR1 SEHNR and CDR2 FQNEAQ (reference sequence). The CDR3 loop spans 15 amino acids. Trimming pared 4 bases from V and 2 bases from J, leaving 12 bases between. CDR3 protein: CASSYQAPTYNEQFF. The CDR3 DNA reads as TGTGCCAGCAGCTATCAAGCGCCGACCTACAATGAGCAGTTCTTC.

In this sample, this clonotype turned up a few times. The chain is built from TRBV20-1 and TRBJ2-5; D call uncertain. The J call may be faulty, since TRBJ2-7 better matches the DNA end. This CDR3 has 13 residues. Per the germline V gene, CDR1 is DFQATT and CDR2 is SNEGSKA (reference sequence). The CDR3 is CSARLSMVNEQYF. The CDR3 DNA reads as TGCAGTGCTCGATTAAGCATGGTTAACGAGCAGTACTTC.

This clonotype appeared a few times. The chain has TRBV6-5 and TRBJ2-3; 8 nucleotides line up with TRBD2. V lost 4 bases and J lost 1; bases outside the gene matches: 7. The CDR3 extends over 16 amino acids. Germline V gene sequence: CDR1 MNHEY, CDR2 SVGAGI. The chain's CDR3 is CASSFSARGGTDTQYF. The CDR3 DNA reads as TGTGCCAGCAGTTTCTCCGCGCGGGGGGGCACAGATACGCAGTATTTT.

CDR3 region: CSASRGRGTMNTEAFF. The CDR3 DNA reads as TGCAGTGCTAGTCGGGGCAGGGGCACCATGAACACTGAAGCTTTCTTT. V usage is TRBV20-1 and J usage is TRBJ1-1; possibly TRBD1 for D (6 bases). The V end lost 3 bases, the J end lost 0 bases, and 17 bases lay between the germline ends. Per the germline V gene, CDR1 is DFQATT and CDR2 is SNEGSKA (reference sequence). The CDR3 covers 16 residues.

The V call is TRBV5-1, the J call TRBJ2-1; D is unclear. The germline V gene encodes CDR1 SGHRS and CDR2 YFSETQ. This CDR3 has 15 amino acids. V lost 0 bases and J 0 bases, leaving 7 bases between the germline ends. Written as DNA, the CDR3 is TGCGCCAGCAGCTTGGACGATAGCTCCTACAATGAGCAGTTCTTC. Translation: CASSLDDSSYNEQFF.

The chain combines TRBV2 with TRBJ2-3; either TRBD1 or TRBD2 may fit D (5 bases each). From germline, CDR1 is SNHLY and CDR2 FYNNEI. V was trimmed by 6 bases and J by 0 bases, leaving 13 bases between them. CDR3 length: 15 residues. The CDR3 loop reads CASRRDETSTDTQYF. DNA for the CDR3: TGTGCCAGCAGAAGGGACGAGACTAGCACAGATACGCAGTATTTT.

The chain recombines TRBV20-1 with TRBJ2-5; D is possibly TRBD1 or TRBD2 (5 bases each). V was pared by 3 bases and J by 11 bases, with 19 bases between. The V gene's germline CDR1 is DFQATT and CDR2 SNEGSKA (reference sequence). CDR3 length equals 13 residues. The CDR3 DNA reads TGCAGTGCTAGCTACAGCGGTGGGGGAGAGCAGTACTTC. Amino acid sequence: CSASYSGGGEQYF.

This clonotype was recorded a few times. V and J are TRBV30 and TRBJ2-5; 9 nucleotides line up with TRBD1. The V gene's germline CDR1 is GTSNPN and CDR2 SVGIG (reference sequence). CDR3 size: 14 residues. Trimming cost V 6 bases and J 4 bases; bases outside gene matches: 9. The CDR3 bases are TGTGCCTGTGCGACAGGGGGAATTGGAGAGACCCAGTACTTC. Its translation is CACATGGIGETQYF.

The rearrangement joins TRBV20-1 to TRBJ2-7, with D possibly matching TRBD2 (6 bases). CDR3 size: 14 residues. Germline V CDR1 and CDR2: DFQATT, SNEGSKA (reference sequence). CDR3: CMIWGVVASYEQYF. The CDR3 bases are TGCATGATATGGGGGGTAGTGGCCTCCTACGAGCAGTACTTC.

J is TRBJ2-2 and V is TRBV27; no firm D call. Germline V gives CDR1 MNHEY, CDR2 SMNVEV (reference sequence). There are 15 residues in the CDR3. Trimming removed 4 bases at V and 6 bases at J, with 15 bases between. CDR3 amino acids: CASSSRTGLAGELFF. The CDR3 nucleotides are TGTGCCAGCAGTTCCCGAACCGGGCTCGCCGGGGAGCTGTTTTTT.

The sample holds a few counts of this clonotype. J is TRBJ2-7 and V is TRBV11-3; D is unresolved. Germline CDR1 reads SGHNT; CDR2 reads YENEEA. V was pared by 5 bases and J by 7 bases, with 15 bases between. The CDR3 is made up of 13 amino acids. CDR3 residues: CASSEGSYNEQYF. The DNA for the CDR3 is TGTGCCAGCAGCGAAGGGTCATACAATGAGCAGTACTTC.

V gene TRBV3-1 combines with J gene TRBJ2-5; no definite D call. Trimming removed 0 bases at V and 4 bases at J, with 9 bases between. From germline, CDR1 is LGHDT and CDR2 YNNKEL (reference sequence). This CDR3 contains 14 residues. The CDR3 DNA is TGTGCCAGCAGCCAAGACGGACCCTTAGAGACCCAGTACTTC. Translated, it gives CASSQDGPLETQYF.

This chain links TRBV2 with TRBJ2-5, with D possibly being TRBD1 (5 bases). Matching the DNA end better, TRBJ2-7 makes the J call doubtful. CDR1 is SNHLY and CDR2 is FYNNEI in the germline V gene. This CDR3 is built from 16 residues. CDR3: CASSDGKGFAPYEQYF. The CDR3 region has the DNA TGTGCCAGCAGTGATGGAAAGGGGTTTGCCCCCTACGAGCAGTACTTC.

This clonotype was observed a few times. The V call is TRBV10-3, the J call TRBJ2-7; D may be TRBD1 (8 bases). CDR3 length: 13 amino acids. Germline V lookup: CDR1 ENHRY, CDR2 SYGVKD. Trimming shortened V by 10 bases and J by 5 bases, and 18 bases separated the two germline ends. This CDR3 reads CATRTGTNDEQYF. CDR3 DNA sequence: TGTGCCACCCGGACAGGGACTAACGACGAGCAGTACTTC.

The chain couples TRBV27 to TRBJ2-5; D uncertain. Deletions cut 5 bases from V and 5 bases from J, with 12 bases between. In germline, CDR1 is MNHEY, CDR2 SMNVEV (reference sequence). The CDR3 is 13 amino acids. The CDR3 loop is CASSVLAGETQYF. The DNA of the CDR3 is TGTGCCAGCAGTGTATTGGCAGGTGAGACCCAGTACTTC.

The rearrangement joins TRBV28 to TRBJ1-6; D may be TRBD1 (5 bases). The length of the CDR3 is 20 residues. CDR1 MDHEN and CDR2 SYDVKM come from the germline V gene. Trimming left V 3 bases short and J 5 bases short, with 26 bases between. CDR3 nucleotide sequence: TGTGCCAGCAGTTTTGGACCCGGGTGGCAACAGGACGGGGATAATTCACCCCTCCACTTT. Translating it yields CASSFGPGWQQDGDNSPLHF.

V gene TRBV7-9 combines with J gene TRBJ2-5; 10 nucleotides match TRBD1. V lost 4 bases, J lost 4 bases, and 6 bases stayed unmatched. In germline, CDR1 is SEHNR, CDR2 FQNEAQ (reference sequence). The CDR3 runs to 15 residues. CDR3 residues: CASSSPDRGRETQYF. The CDR3 DNA reads TGTGCCAGCAGCTCCCCGGACAGGGGGAGAGAGACCCAGTACTTC.

This clonotype appeared once. The gene calls are TRBV3-1 and TRBJ2-7; D not resolved. The end of the DNA aligns better with TRBJ2-5, so the J call may be wrong. CDR1 and CDR2 (germline): LGHDT, YNNKEL (reference sequence). The CDR3 extends over 12 amino acids. The CDR3 is CASSQGPVTQYF. CDR3 nucleotides: TGTGCCAGCAGCCAAGGACCGGTGACCCAGTACTTC.

This chain uses TRBV6-2 or TRBV6-3 with TRBJ2-1; TRBD2 agrees at 10 bases. There are 15 residues in the CDR3. Germline CDR1 reads MNHEY; CDR2 reads SVGEGT. V gave up 5 bases and J gave up 4 bases; unmatched junction bases: 5. The CDR3 DNA is TGTGCCAGCAGTAGAAAGCGGGAGGGATACAATGAGCAGTTCTTC. It codes for CASSRKREGYNEQFF.